This TCR beta chain was captured in a study of T cell repertoires in cytomegalovirus infection. Overall study findings and caveats: CMV-specific TCR beta clonotypes restricted by HLA-C were the ones dominating the ex vivo response.

With respect to this clonotype: No antigen is known for it.

Each CDR3 protein gets one entry after TCRdb re-called the reads with MiXCR. Of roughly 500,000 distinct CDR3 sequences in the sample, 25% to 35% were seen once. The TCR originated in a human donor in good health (CMV status not recorded). Some clones in this sample may be carry-over from other donors' samples. Source: cultured PBMCs, taken from culture after CMV antigen stimulation.

The CDR3 DNA reads as TGTGCCAGCAGCTTGGGGCAGGCTAACAACTATGGCTACACCTTC. It yields the protein CASSLGQANNYGYTF. This chain links TRBV5-4 with TRBJ1-2; D is ambiguous. CDR3 size: 15 residues. Germline CDR1 reads SGHNT; CDR2 reads YYREEE (reference sequence). The ends were cut back, 0 bases at V and 2 bases at J, with 11 bases in the middle.